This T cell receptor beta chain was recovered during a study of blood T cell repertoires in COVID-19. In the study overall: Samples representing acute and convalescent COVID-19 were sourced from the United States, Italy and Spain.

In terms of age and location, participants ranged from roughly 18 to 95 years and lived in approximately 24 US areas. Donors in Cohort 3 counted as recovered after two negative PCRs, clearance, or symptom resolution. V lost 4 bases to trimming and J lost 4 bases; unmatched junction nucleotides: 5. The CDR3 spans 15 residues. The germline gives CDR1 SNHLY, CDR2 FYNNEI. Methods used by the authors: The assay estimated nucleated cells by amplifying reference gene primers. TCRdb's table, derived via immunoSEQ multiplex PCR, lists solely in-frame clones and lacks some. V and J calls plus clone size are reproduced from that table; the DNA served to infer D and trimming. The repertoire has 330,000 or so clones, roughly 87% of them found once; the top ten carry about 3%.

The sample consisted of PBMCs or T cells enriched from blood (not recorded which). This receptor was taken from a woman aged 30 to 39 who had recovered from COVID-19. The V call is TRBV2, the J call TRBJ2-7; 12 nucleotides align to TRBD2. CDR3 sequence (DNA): TGTGCCAGCAGTGTACTAGCGGGGGGCCCGTACGAGCAGTACTTC. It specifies CASSVLAGGPYEQYF.